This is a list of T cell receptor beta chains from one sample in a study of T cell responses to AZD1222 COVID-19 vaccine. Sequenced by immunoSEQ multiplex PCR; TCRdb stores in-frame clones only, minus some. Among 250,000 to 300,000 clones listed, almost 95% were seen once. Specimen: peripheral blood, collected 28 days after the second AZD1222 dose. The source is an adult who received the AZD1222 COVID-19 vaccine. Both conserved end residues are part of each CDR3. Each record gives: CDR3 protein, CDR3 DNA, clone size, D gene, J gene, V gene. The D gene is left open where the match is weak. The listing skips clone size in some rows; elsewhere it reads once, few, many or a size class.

CDR3 protein: CASRRNQGASGNTIYF
CDR3 DNA: TGTGCCAGTAGAAGGAACCAGGGGGCGAGTGGAAACACCATATATTTT
clone size: .
D gene: TRBD1
J gene: TRBJ1-3
V gene: TRBV19

CDR3 protein: CASSQDRVNYGYTF
CDR3 DNA: TGCGCCAGCAGCCAAGATCGGGTGAACTATGGCTACACCTTC
clone size: once
D gene: .
J gene: TRBJ1-2
V gene: TRBV4-1

CDR3 protein: CSVRQGTQETQYF
CDR3 DNA: TGCAGCGTCAGACAGGGGACCCAAGAGACCCAGTACTTC
clone size: .
D gene: TRBD1
J gene: TRBJ2-5
V gene: TRBV29-1

CDR3 protein: CASSPRTGIPYEQYF
CDR3 DNA: TGTGCCAGCAGTCCACGGACAGGGATACCCTACGAGCAGTACTTC
clone size: once
D gene: TRBD1
J gene: TRBJ2-7
V gene: TRBV27

CDR3 protein: CASSAGTARVELFF
CDR3 DNA: TGTGCCAGCAGCGCCGGGACAGCCAGGGTGGAGCTGTTTTTT
clone size: .
D gene: TRBD1
J gene: TRBJ2-2
V gene: TRBV6-2/TRBV6-3

CDR3 protein: CASSRQGLPQHF
CDR3 DNA: TGTGCCAGCTCCAGACAGGGCTTGCCCCAGCATTTT
clone size: .
D gene: TRBD1
J gene: TRBJ1-5
V gene: TRBV28

CDR3 protein: CASSGGGSSYNEQFF
CDR3 DNA: TGTGCCAGCAGCGGCGGGGGGAGCTCCTACAATGAGCAGTTCTTC
clone size: .
D gene: TRBD2
J gene: TRBJ2-1
V gene: TRBV9

CDR3 protein: CASSYSRRGKDEQYF
CDR3 DNA: TGTGCCAGCAGTTACTCGAGGAGGGGCAAGGACGAGCAGTACTTC
clone size: once
D gene: .
J gene: TRBJ2-7
V gene: TRBV6-7

CDR3 protein: CASSPGGVSYNSPLHF
CDR3 DNA: TGTGCCAGCAGCCCCGGGGGAGTCTCCTATAATTCACCCCTCCACTTT
clone size: .
D gene: .
J gene: TRBJ1-6
V gene: TRBV7-9

CDR3 protein: CASTLIGAQGNTEAFF
CDR3 DNA: TGTGCCAGCACCTTGATAGGGGCCCAGGGGAACACTGAAGCTTTCTTT
clone size: .
D gene: .
J gene: TRBJ1-1
V gene: TRBV5-6

CDR3 protein: CASSEGGQGSSIQYF
CDR3 DNA: TGTGCCAGCAGCGAGGGAGGACAGGGTAGTTCCATTCAGTACTTC
clone size: .
D gene: TRBD1
J gene: TRBJ2-4
V gene: TRBV9

CDR3 protein: CASSQGGPYEQYF
CDR3 DNA: TGTGCCAGCTCACAAGGGGGGCCCTACGAGCAGTACTTC
clone size: .
D gene: .
J gene: TRBJ2-7
V gene: TRBV18

CDR3 protein: CASSPGKSNQPQHF
CDR3 DNA: TGTGCCAGCAGTCCAGGGAAAAGCAATCAGCCCCAGCATTTT
clone size: .
D gene: .
J gene: TRBJ1-5
V gene: TRBV6-5

CDR3 protein: CASTSGAGANYGYTF
CDR3 DNA: TGTGCCAGCACCTCAGGGGCAGGGGCTAACTATGGCTACACCTTC
clone size: .
D gene: .
J gene: TRBJ1-2
V gene: TRBV6-5

CDR3 protein: CASSPKDRANEQYF
CDR3 DNA: TGTGCCAGCAGCCCGAAGGACAGGGCCAACGAGCAGTACTTC
clone size: .
D gene: TRBD1
J gene: TRBJ2-7
V gene: TRBV5-4

CDR3 protein: CATSRGGNSGPYNEQFF
CDR3 DNA: TGTGCCACCAGCAGGGGGGGGAATAGCGGGCCCTACAATGAGCAGTTCTTC
clone size: .
D gene: TRBD2
J gene: TRBJ2-1
V gene: TRBV15

CDR3 protein: CASSEPGQGSSYEQYF
CDR3 DNA: TGTGCCAGCAGTGAACCGGGACAGGGTAGCTCCTACGAGCAGTACTTC
clone size: .
D gene: TRBD1
J gene: TRBJ2-7
V gene: TRBV6-1

CDR3 protein: CASSFSGQGAEAFF
CDR3 DNA: TGTGCCAGCAGCTTTTCAGGACAGGGGGCTGAAGCTTTCTTT
clone size: .
D gene: TRBD1
J gene: TRBJ1-1
V gene: TRBV11-2

CDR3 protein: CASTPNREGGYTF
CDR3 DNA: TGCGCCAGCACCCCGAACAGGGAGGGCGGCTACACCTTC
clone size: .
D gene: .
J gene: TRBJ1-2
V gene: TRBV10-2

CDR3 protein: CASSENTEAFF
CDR3 DNA: TGTGCCAGTAGCGAGAACACTGAAGCTTTCTTT
clone size: .
D gene: .
J gene: TRBJ1-1
V gene: TRBV19

CDR3 protein: CASSLSRRAGQETQYF
CDR3 DNA: TGTGCCAGCAGTTTATCGCGGCGGGCAGGCCAAGAGACCCAGTACTTC
clone size: .
D gene: .
J gene: TRBJ2-5
V gene: TRBV27

CDR3 protein: CATSLRPMVAEAFF
CDR3 DNA: TGTGCCACCAGCCTTCGTCCCATGGTTGCTGAAGCTTTCTTT
clone size: .
D gene: .
J gene: TRBJ1-1
V gene: TRBV15

CDR3 protein: CASKRGNSPLHF
CDR3 DNA: TGTGCCAGCAAACGGGGGAACTCACCCCTCCACTTT
clone size: once
D gene: .
J gene: TRBJ1-6
V gene: TRBV12-3/TRBV12-4

CDR3 protein: CASSGGTYTEAFF
CDR3 DNA: TGTGCCAGCTCAGGGGGGACTTACACTGAAGCTTTCTTT
clone size: .
D gene: .
J gene: TRBJ1-1
V gene: TRBV18

CDR3 protein: CASSRTGGTDTQYF
CDR3 DNA: TGTGCCAGCAGCCGGACAGGGGGCACAGATACGCAGTATTTT
clone size: .
D gene: TRBD1
J gene: TRBJ2-3
V gene: TRBV7-9

CDR3 protein: CATSSGGDSRNQPQHF
CDR3 DNA: TGTGCCACCAGCAGCGGGGGCGACAGTAGGAATCAGCCCCAGCATTTT
clone size: .
D gene: .
J gene: TRBJ1-5
V gene: TRBV15

CDR3 protein: CASSPPGTAIYGYTF
CDR3 DNA: TGTGCCAGCTCACCACCAGGGACAGCTATCTATGGCTACACCTTC
clone size: .
D gene: TRBD1
J gene: TRBJ1-2
V gene: TRBV18

CDR3 protein: CASSMSSVNTEAFF
CDR3 DNA: TGTGCCAGTAGTATGTCGTCAGTGAACACTGAAGCTTTCTTT
clone size: .
D gene: .
J gene: TRBJ1-1
V gene: TRBV19